A single T cell receptor beta chain is shown here with its context. Library construction for TCR beta used iRepertoire HTBI primers and Arm-PCR of CDR3 regions. TCRdb reprocessed the multiplex PCR reads via MiXCR and lists one record per CDR3 protein. The data hold 550,000 or so distinct CDR3 sequences, with about 12% observed a single time. The data were taken from a study of regulatory T cells in long-lasting Graves disease. Described time point: newly diagnosed GD, antithyroid drugs for less than 3 months. The TCR library used RNA extracted from PBMCs. Patients hailed from an endocrinology department in Xi'an, China. These data were also filed under a second study, of T cells in Graves' hyperthyroidism and ophthalmopathy. This second study notes: Graves' hyperthyroidism showing no ophthalmopathy progression within 18 months was considered stable. Each patient was aged 18 to 65 and had newly diagnosed hyperthyroidism of under 2 months' duration.

This clonotype was obtained from a woman aged 25 to 39 with Graves disease. Sample: peripheral blood mononuclear cells (PBMCs), taken at new diagnosis, from a patient treated with antithyroid drugs.

The CDR3 bases are TGTGCCAGCAGCCCGACTAGCGGGAGATGGGGGGAGCAGTTCTTC. Its translation: CASSPTSGRWGEQFF. J is TRBJ2-1 and V is TRBV5-4; 12 bases are a match to TRBD2. V lost 4 bases to trimming and J lost 10 bases; unmatched junction nucleotides: 9. The CDR3 is 15 amino acids. CDR1 and CDR2 (germline): SGHNT, YYREEE (reference sequence).